Shown below are 11 T cell receptor beta chains from a single sample sequenced in a study of cytomegalovirus exposure and HLA in healthy donors. The PCR ran on 60 Vbeta and 13 Jbeta primers. Method: immunoSEQ multiplex PCR; TCRdb's copy keeps in-frame clones and lacks some. The sample records about 200,000 clones, about 87% being singletons. Specimen: PBMCs. These receptors were taken from a young woman in good health and CMV-seronegative.

The chain couples TRBV18 to TRBJ2-7; D is perhaps TRBD1 (6 bases). CDR3 size: 14 residues. The germline V gene has CDR1 KGHSH and CDR2 LQKENI. Trimming took 4 bases from V and 1 from J, leaving 11 bases between them. CDR3 nucleotide sequence: TGTGCCAGCTCACTCCGGGACACATCCTACGAGCAGTACTTC. It yields the protein CASSLRDTSYEQYF.

The chain has TRBV10-3 and TRBJ2-7, with 9 bases fitting TRBD1. With V trimmed by 10 bases and J by 5 bases, 9 bases remained unmatched. Germline values: CDR1 ENHRY, CDR2 SYGVKD. The CDR3 extends over 13 amino acids. Written as DNA, the CDR3 is TGTGCCAGCATGTCGGGACAGGGAAACGAGCAGTACTTC. Translated, it gives CASMSGQGNEQYF.

This clone came up a few times. The V call is TRBV2, the J call TRBJ1-1, with 8 bases that match TRBD1. V was clipped by 6 bases and J by 6 bases; unmatched bases: 3. CDR3 length: 12 residues. Germline V gives CDR1 SNHLY, CDR2 FYNNEI. CDR3 nucleotide sequence: TGTGCCAGCAGGCAGGGGGCCTCTGAAGCTTTCTTT. This codes for CASRQGASEAFF.

A note on this clone: One end of the junction is discordant with germline, which a read error may explain. Other DNA sequences of this sample code for an identical CDR3. This chain links TRBV30 with TRBJ1-3, with D unclear. The CDR3 spans 11 residues. Germline loops: CDR1 GTSNPN, CDR2 SVGIG (reference sequence). The CDR3 nucleotides read TGCGCCTGGAGTGTCGGTTACACCATATATTTT. The encoded protein is CAWSVGYTIYF.

This clone came up a few times. The chain couples TRBV30 to TRBJ2-7, with 7 bases aligning to TRBD2. Trimming took 8 bases from V and 0 from J; bases not matched to a gene: 7. Germline V gives CDR1 GTSNPN, CDR2 SVGIG (reference sequence). This CDR3 has 13 residues. CDR3 sequence reads: CATSGASSYEQYF. The DNA for the CDR3 is TGTGCCACAAGCGGGGCGAGCTCCTACGAGCAGTACTTC. Filled out from reference TRBV30 and TRBJ2-7, the complete variable domain reads SQTIHQWPATLVQPVGSPLSLECTVEGTSNPNLYWYRQAAGRGLQLLFYSVGIGQISSEVPQNLSASRPQDRQFILSSKKLLLSDSGFYLCATSGASSYEQYFGPGTRLTVT.

This clone was detected once. The V and J genes are TRBV5-1 and TRBJ2-7; TRBD2 matches at 15 bases. This CDR3 is built from 16 residues. Germline lookup yields CDR1 SGHRS and CDR2 YFSETQ. Germline trimming cut 2 bases from V and 2 bases from J; bases unmatched to any gene: 2. The CDR3 sequence: CASSFGTSGGTYEQYF. In DNA, the CDR3 is TGCGCCAGCAGCTTCGGGACTAGCGGGGGGACCTACGAGCAGTACTTC.

The chain carries TRBV11-3 and TRBJ2-5, with a tentative D call TRBD2 (6 bases). Trimming shortened V by 5 bases and J by 2 bases, and 18 bases separated the two germline ends. The germline V gene has CDR1 SGHNT and CDR2 YENEEA. The CDR3 spans 16 residues. CDR3 loop: CASSMRDGRIQETQYF. The CDR3 DNA is TGTGCCAGCAGCATGCGGGACGGACGGATTCAAGAGACCCAGTACTTC.

The chain carries TRBV2 and TRBJ1-5; 7 bases align to TRBD1. The germline V gene has CDR1 SNHLY and CDR2 FYNNEI. Trimming cost V 6 bases and J 2 bases; bases outside gene matches: 7. The CDR3 contains 15 residues. CDR3 nucleotide sequence: TGTGCCAGCAGGAGGGGGGACAGCCGCAATCAGCCCCAGCATTTT. Its protein is CASRRGDSRNQPQHF.

The genes are TRBV28 and TRBJ1-3; unclear D gene. Germline V CDR1 and CDR2: MDHEN, SYDVKM. CDR3 length: 14 residues. V shed 6 bases and J shed 0 bases, with 9 bases lying between them. The CDR3 DNA reads as TGTGCCAGCAGCCCGCCGAGCTCTGGAAACACCATATATTTT. It is translated as CASSPPSSGNTIYF.

This clone has only one observation. The chain uses TRBV25-1 and TRBJ2-7; a possible D gene is TRBD1 (6 bases). The CDR3 length is 13 residues. Looked up from germline, CDR1 is MGHDK and CDR2 is SYGVNS. V was pared by 6 bases and J by 0 bases, with 9 bases between. The CDR3 DNA reads as TGTGCCAGCAGAACAGGGAGCTCCTACGAGCAGTACTTC. It specifies CASRTGSSYEQYF.

V is TRBV5-1 and J is TRBJ1-6; weak D call: TRBD1 (6 bases). From germline, CDR1 is SGHRS and CDR2 YFSETQ. Deletions cut 4 bases from V and 1 base from J, with 12 bases between. The CDR3 is 16 residues long. CDR3 amino acids: CASSLAQGSYNSPLHF. The CDR3 nucleotides read TGCGCCAGCAGCCTGGCACAGGGTTCCTATAATTCACCCCTCCACTTT.